This TCR beta chain was recorded in a study of T cells in Graves' hyperthyroidism and ophthalmopathy. V trimming: 7 bases; J trimming: 8 bases; junction bases outside the gene matches: 9. Germline assignment: CDR1 SNHLY and CDR2 FYNNEI. The CDR3 sequence is 13 residues long. Fresh peripheral blood, approximately 10 ml, yielded the PBMCs. The source material, RNA transcripts, was used to amplify TCR beta CDR3 regions. The TCR CDR3 first-round RT-PCR relied on the HTBI primer set. TCRdb itself ran the multiplex PCR reads through MiXCR, one entry per CDR3 protein. The profile shows roughly 170,000 distinct CDR3 sequences, more than 15% of them singletons. This clonotype was recorded many times.

Sequencing used blood. The sequence was collected from a woman in her fifties or sixties with Graves' hyperthyroidism. V and J are TRBV2 and TRBJ1-2, with TRBD1 identical over 8 bases. In DNA form, the CDR3 reads TGTGCCAGCAATATCGCCGGACAGGGCGGCTACACCTTC. This translates into CASNIAGQGGYTF.